The present T cell receptor beta chain was sequenced within a study of graft-versus-host responses after intestinal transplantation. Study details: Transplantation in recipients was multivisceral, liver-intestinal, or isolated intestinal. Induction with anti-thymocyte globulin, then tacrolimus and steroids for around three years, was given to all recipients.

Study-wide findings and caveats: Recipient marrow held GvH clones, some first seen in ileum or blood.

As concerns this clone: Its specificity is not known.

CDR3 length: 17 residues. Germline loops: CDR1 SGHAT, CDR2 FQNNGV. Trimming took off 1 base at V and 0 bases at J, with 13 bases between the two ends. Profiling relied on immunoSEQ multiplex PCR, and the TCRdb table lists in-frame clones only, not all of them. The table has around 71,000 clones, 80% to 95% seen once; the top ten hold 6.5% to 8.5%. The sample was bone marrow, taken roughly 780 days after intestinal transplantation. The sequence derives from a human patient who received an intestinal transplant, so some T cells may come from the graft donor. J is TRBJ1-3 and V is TRBV11-2; TRBD1 might be the D (5 bases). As DNA, the CDR3 is TGTGCCAGCAGCTTAGCGGGGTCCAGGGCCTCTGGAAACACCATATATTTT. As protein: CASSLAGSRASGNTIYF.